This T cell receptor beta chain is from a study of cytomegalovirus exposure and HLA in healthy donors. 60 Vbeta and 13 Jbeta primers were used in PCR. Clones were read by immunoSEQ multiplex PCR, and TCRdb kept only the in-frame ones, dropping some. The profile shows approximately 100,000 clones, around 75% of them singletons. This CDR3 is 17 amino acids long. V was pared by 3 bases and J by 1 base, with 8 bases of the junction left unmatched. From germline, CDR1 is KGHSH and CDR2 LQKENI. The sequencing input was PBMCs. The sequence was collected from a female donor in good health and CMV-seronegative. This rearrangement joins TRBV18 to TRBJ1-1; 10 bases align to TRBD1. This CDR3 reads CASSPRQGAGPNTEAFF. CDR3 DNA sequence: TGTGCCAGCTCACCTCGACAGGGGGCAGGCCCGAACACTGAAGCTTTCTTT.